The 30 T cell receptor beta chains reported below all come from one sample, sequenced in a study of beta chain features in type 1 diabetes. The entirety of the isolated RNA underwent reverse transcription, so expressed TCRB transcripts were sequenced. Using immunoSEQ multiplex PCR, the repertoire was profiled, and TCRdb retains in-frame clones only, with some absent. The sample has about 140,000 clones, about 9.1% seen once; the top ten hold 0.55% to 0.75%. The sample taken for sequencing was central memory CD4+ T cells from blood. Receptors were obtained from a woman in her forties in good health.

The chain links TRBV7-6 to TRBJ2-5; 8 bases are a match to TRBD2. This CDR3 has 13 residues. Germline trimming cut 6 bases from V and 4 bases from J; bases unmatched to any gene: 4. Germline assignment: CDR1 SGHVS and CDR2 FNYEAQ. Here the CDR3 reads CASSQAGGETQYF. The CDR3 DNA sequence: TGTGCCAGCAGTCAGGCGGGGGGAGAGACCCAGTACTTC.

In this sample, this clone turned up many times. The chain's CDR3 is CASDRGDYNEQFF. CDR3 nucleotide sequence: TGTGCCAGCGACCGGGGGGACTACAATGAGCAGTTCTTC. J is TRBJ2-1 and V is TRBV9; 7 nucleotides line up with TRBD2. J was trimmed by 3 bases and V by 7 bases; bases with no gene match: 4. The germline V gene encodes CDR1 SGDLS and CDR2 YYNGEE. This CDR3 has 13 residues.

The rearrangement links TRBV7-6 to TRBJ2-7; TRBD2 matches at 8 bases. The CDR3 sequence is 13 residues long. From germline, CDR1 is SGHVS and CDR2 FNYEAQ. The V segment lost 4 bases and the J segment 2 bases; nucleotides outside the gene matches: 1. The CDR3 bases are TGTGCCAGCAGCTCGGGACTAGCCTACGAGCAGTACTTC. This encodes CASSSGLAYEQYF.

The chain recombines TRBV5-6 with TRBJ1-2; tentatively, D is TRBD1 (5 bases). The CDR3 extends over 13 amino acids. V was cut by 4 bases and J by 2 bases, with 9 bases left in between. Germline V gene lookup returns CDR1 SGHDT and CDR2 YYEEEE. The CDR3 DNA follows: TGTGCCAGCAGCGGGGGAGGAAACTATGGCTACACCTTC. Translation gives CASSGGGNYGYTF.

This clone was recorded a few times. The same CDR3 also results from other DNA sequences found in this sample. V gene TRBV5-1 combines with J gene TRBJ2-7; 13 bases align to TRBD2. V gave up 4 bases and J gave up 3 bases; unmatched junction bases: 4. The germline gives CDR1 SGHRS, CDR2 YFSETQ. The CDR3 has 15 residues. The CDR3 sequence is CASSPRTSGGYEQYF. The CDR3 bases are TGCGCCAGCAGCCCGCGGACTAGCGGGGGCTACGAGCAGTACTTC.

This clone was found a few times. Written as DNA, the CDR3 is TGTGCCAGCAGTGCCCGGGACAGGGGAAACCAAGAGACCCAGTACTTC. Its protein is CASSARDRGNQETQYF. The V call is TRBV6-6, the J call TRBJ2-5, with 10 bases lining up with TRBD1. Germline CDR1 reads MNHNY; CDR2 reads SVGAGI (reference sequence). The junction had 6 bases not matched to a gene; V was cut back by 5 bases and J by 0 bases. The CDR3 is 16 residues long.

This clone came up a few times. The chain couples TRBV6-5 to TRBJ2-3, with 9 bases matching TRBD2. This CDR3 is 16 amino acids long. Germline V gene lookup returns CDR1 MNHEY and CDR2 SVGAGI. V shed 0 bases and J 3 bases; nucleotides not matched to a gene: 4. CDR3 sequence (DNA): TGTGCCAGCAGTTACTCGGGCGGGGGGGGGACAGATACGCAGTATTTT. This encodes CASSYSGGGGTDTQYF.

The V call is TRBV19, the J call TRBJ2-1; possibly TRBD2 for D (5 bases). The CDR3 consists of 15 residues. V shed 5 bases and J shed 2 bases, with 13 bases lying between them. The germline V gene has CDR1 LNHDA and CDR2 SQIVND (reference sequence). CDR3 protein: CASSSAPEAYNEQFF. As DNA, the CDR3 is TGTGCCAGTAGTTCCGCCCCGGAGGCCTACAATGAGCAGTTCTTC.

This clone was recorded a few times. The gene calls are TRBV9 and TRBJ1-6, with 7 positions matching TRBD1. Germline-derived CDR1 and CDR2 are SGDLS and YYNGEE. V shed 5 bases, J shed 9 bases, and the junction held 5 bases outside the gene matches. The CDR3 totals 13 residues. CDR3 in amino acids: CASSRGGVSPLHF. The DNA for the CDR3 is TGTGCCAGCAGTCGAGGGGGCGTTTCACCCCTCCACTTT.

The chain uses TRBV6-5 and TRBJ2-1; the D gene is possibly TRBD2 (5 bases). V lost 5 bases, J lost 3 bases, and 5 bases lay in between. The length of the CDR3 is 12 residues. The germline V gene encodes CDR1 MNHEY and CDR2 SVGAGI. CDR3 region: CASSRGYNEQFF. Here the CDR3 DNA reads TGTGCCAGCAGTCGGGGCTACAATGAGCAGTTCTTC.

This clone was counted between two and nine times. The chain recombines TRBV18 with TRBJ1-1; unclear D gene. The CDR3 is 15 residues long. Trimming took 4 bases from V and 4 from J, leaving 16 bases between them. Germline V gene data show CDR1 as KGHSH and CDR2 as LQKENI. CDR3 coding DNA: TGTGCCAGCTCACAGTCTGCAGGAGGTGGCACTGAAGCTTTCTTT. Its translation is CASSQSAGGGTEAFF.

This clone was detected a few times. V gene TRBV7-8 combines with J gene TRBJ1-6; D is uncertain. Germline CDR1 reads SGHVS; CDR2 reads FQNEAQ. V was cut by 1 base and J by 7 bases, with 8 bases left in between. The length of the CDR3 is 14 residues. The CDR3 region has the DNA TGTGCCAGCAGCTTAGGGGCTCCCAATTCACCCCTCCACTTT. This gives the protein CASSLGAPNSPLHF.

CDR3 sequence (DNA): TGTGCCAGCAGTTCGGGACAGGGCGGTGAAAAACTGTTTTTT. Encoded protein: CASSSGQGGEKLFF. This chain connects TRBV6-6 to TRBJ1-4; TRBD1 aligns across 9 bases. This CDR3 region has 14 residues. Germline loops: CDR1 MNHNY, CDR2 SVGAGI (reference sequence). With V trimmed by 4 bases and J by 7 bases, 4 bases remained unmatched.

This clone appeared a few times. Distinct nucleotide sequences in the sample also encode this CDR3. The rearrangement uses TRBV19 and TRBJ1-6; 7 nucleotides line up with TRBD1. The CDR3 runs to 13 residues. Germline CDR1 is LNHDA and CDR2 is SQIVND (reference sequence). The trim removed 5 bases at V and 10 bases at J, leaving 5 bases unmatched. Here the CDR3 reads CASSPTGVSPLHF. The DNA of the CDR3 is TGTGCCAGTAGTCCCACAGGGGTATCACCCCTCCACTTT.

This clone was found many times. The chain carries TRBV28 and TRBJ2-3; 9 nucleotides agree with TRBD1. In germline, CDR1 is MDHEN, CDR2 SYDVKM. CDR3 length equals 15 residues. With 8 bases clipped from V and 0 bases from J, the junction kept 6 bases outside the gene matches. The CDR3 region has the DNA TGTGCCAGCGGGACAGGGACGGAGAGCACAGATACGCAGTATTTT. It is translated as CASGTGTESTDTQYF. Drawing the rest from reference TRBV28 and TRBJ2-3, the complete variable domain is DVKVTQSSRYLVKRTGEKVFLECVQDMDHENMFWYRQDPGLGLRLIYFSYDVKMKEKGDIPEGYSVSREKKERFSLILESASTNQTSMYLCASGTGTESTDTQYFGPGTRLTVL.

This clone was observed a few times. The gene calls are TRBV29-1 and TRBJ2-2, with 9 bases aligning to TRBD1. Germline values: CDR1 SQVTM, CDR2 ANQGSEA. V gave up 5 bases and J gave up 4 bases; unmatched junction bases: 8. The CDR3 has 15 residues. CDR3 nucleotides: TGCAGCGTTAGACCGGGACAGGGAGGCACCGGGGAGCTGTTTTTT. The encoded protein is CSVRPGQGGTGELFF.

In regard to this clone: One end of the junction varies from germline; a read error may be responsible. The chain couples TRBV6-5 to TRBJ2-7, with a possible D match to TRBD2 (5 bases). The CDR3 length is 11 residues. Germline lookup yields CDR1 MNHEY and CDR2 SVGAGI. DNA of the CDR3: TGTGCCAGCAGTTACTTGGGGAGTAGACACTTC. This codes for CASSYLGSRHF.

This chain joins TRBV5-1 and TRBJ1-3, with D unresolved. The V gene lost 5 bases and the J gene lost 0 bases, with 18 bases spanning the gap. Germline CDR1 reads SGHRS; CDR2 reads YFSETQ. The CDR3 length is 17 residues. CDR3 protein: CASSRTGSHDSGNTIYF. Here the CDR3 DNA reads TGCGCCAGCAGTCGGACTGGATCCCATGACTCTGGAAACACCATATATTTT.

This clone was detected a few times. The chain links TRBV5-1 to TRBJ2-1, with 9 bases aligning to TRBD1. Germline loops: CDR1 SGHRS, CDR2 YFSETQ. V trimming: 0 bases; J trimming: 7 bases; junction bases outside the gene matches: 8. The CDR3 covers 16 residues. The chain's CDR3 is CASSLGGQGRVNEQFF. For the CDR3, the DNA is TGCGCCAGCAGCTTGGGGGGACAGGGCCGCGTGAATGAGCAGTTCTTC.

This chain connects TRBV7-2 to TRBJ1-1, with TRBD1 matching over 8 bases. The CDR3 is 16 amino acids. V lost 1 base to trimming and J lost 6 bases; unmatched junction nucleotides: 10. Germline CDR1 and CDR2: SGHTA and FQGNSA. Written as DNA, the CDR3 is TGTGCCAGCAGCTTAGGTACCGGGACAGGATTCTCTGAAGCTTTCTTT. It yields the protein CASSLGTGTGFSEAFF.

This sequence joins TRBV13 and TRBJ1-1; D may be TRBD1 (6 bases). Trimming cost V 1 base and J 5 bases, with 11 bases left between them. In germline, CDR1 is PRHDT, CDR2 FYEKMQ (reference sequence). This CDR3 is 14 amino acids long. In DNA, the CDR3 is TGTGCCAGCAGCTTAGAGACAGGATGGACTGAAGCTTTCTTT. Its protein product is CASSLETGWTEAFF.

This clone was observed a few times. The chain links TRBV6-6 to TRBJ2-3, with unresolved D. The CDR3 has 13 residues. Trimming took 2 bases from V and 1 from J, leaving 4 bases between them. Germline loops: CDR1 MNHNY, CDR2 SVGAGI (reference sequence). The CDR3 nucleotides read TGTGCCAGCAGTTACCCTGGCACAGATACGCAGTATTTT. It is translated as CASSYPGTDTQYF.

This sequence joins TRBV19 and TRBJ2-1; TRBD2 agrees at 9 bases. Germline CDR1 reads LNHDA; CDR2 reads SQIVND (reference sequence). This CDR3 is 15 amino acids long. V lost 3 bases, J lost 4 bases, and 4 bases stayed unmatched. The CDR3, as DNA: TGTGCCAGTAGTATCTCTAGCGGGGCTTACAATGAGCAGTTCTTC. Translating it yields CASSISSGAYNEQFF.

This clone was counted between two and nine times. This chain connects TRBV7-2 to TRBJ2-6, with TRBD1 matching 7 bases. Germline V CDR1 and CDR2: SGHTA, FQGNSA. J gave up 0 bases and V 10 bases, and 6 bases lay outside the gene matches. The CDR3 totals 15 residues. DNA for the CDR3: TGTGCCACCAAGGACAGGCGCTCTGGGGCCAACGTCCTGACTTTC. This translates into CATKDRRSGANVLTF.

Only a few counts were recorded for this clone. The chain uses TRBV5-1 and TRBJ1-1, with D possibly TRBD1 on 5 matching bases. The CDR3 length is 13 residues. V was trimmed by 5 bases and J by 5 bases, leaving 13 bases between them. CDR1 and CDR2 (germline): SGHRS, YFSETQ. Here the CDR3 reads CASSTQGRTEAFF. The CDR3 DNA reads as TGCGCCAGCAGTACCCAGGGTCGGACTGAAGCTTTCTTT.

The sample holds a few counts of this clone. This sequence joins TRBV9 and TRBJ2-1; the match to TRBD1 covers 7 bases. Germline loops: CDR1 SGDLS, CDR2 YYNGEE. The CDR3 totals 17 residues. V dropped 4 bases and J dropped 0; count of bases not matched to a gene: 10. The CDR3 coding sequence is TGTGCCAGCAGCAGACAGGGTTTCGGAAGCTCCTACAATGAGCAGTTCTTC. Translating it yields CASSRQGFGSSYNEQFF.

V and J are TRBV5-6 and TRBJ1-2; TRBD1 matches 7 bases. Germline V gene lookup returns CDR1 SGHDT and CDR2 YYEEEE. The CDR3 is made up of 14 amino acids. The V and J ends lost 4 bases and 4 bases, in that order; junction bases with no gene match: 7. The DNA for the CDR3 is TGTGCCAGCAGCCTGAGGGGGACAGCCTATGGCTACACCTTC. Translating it yields CASSLRGTAYGYTF.

This clone has just a few counts. This chain links TRBV29-1 with TRBJ2-1; 13 bases fit TRBD2. This CDR3 is built from 17 residues. The trim removed 7 bases at V and 5 bases at J, leaving 14 bases unmatched. Germline loops: CDR1 SQVTM, CDR2 ANQGSEA. Here the CDR3 reads CSAPRTSGGPINNEQFF. The CDR3 DNA reads as TGCAGCGCCCCTCGGACTAGCGGGGGCCCCATAAACAATGAGCAGTTCTTC.

This clone was found a few times. This rearrangement joins TRBV9 to TRBJ2-1, with a possible D match to TRBD2 (6 bases). V lost 3 bases to trimming and J lost 12 bases, with 22 bases between them. Per the germline V gene, CDR1 is SGDLS and CDR2 is YYNGEE. The length of the CDR3 is 15 residues. DNA of the CDR3: TGTGCCAGCAGCGCCACTTTCGGAGGGACCGTGAGGCAGTTCTTC. Protein sequence: CASSATFGGTVRQFF.

This clone was counted a few times. The chain recombines TRBV19 with TRBJ1-2, with D tentatively TRBD1 (6 bases). The V gene's germline CDR1 is LNHDA and CDR2 SQIVND (reference sequence). The CDR3 has 15 residues. Trimming took off 7 bases at V and 2 bases at J, with 17 bases between the two ends. CDR3 sequence (DNA): TGTGCCAGTACCTCAGGGGCCTTGGGAAACTATGGCTACACCTTC. Amino acids: CASTSGALGNYGYTF.